A single sample gave rise to the 26 T cell receptor beta chains below, sequenced in a study of cytomegalovirus exposure and HLA in healthy donors. Primers for the PCR totalled 60 Vbeta and 13 Jbeta. Here immunoSEQ multiplex PCR was the method, and the copy in TCRdb shows in-frame clones only, minus some. The table lists fewer than 150,000 clones, around 75% of them singletons. The sequenced sample was PBMCs. The source is a female donor in good health and CMV-seronegative.

The V call is TRBV5-1, the J call TRBJ2-3; no definite D call. Looked up from germline, CDR1 is SGHRS and CDR2 is YFSETQ. This CDR3 spans 13 amino acids. The V end lost 4 bases, the J end lost 3 bases, and 9 bases lay between the germline ends. The chain's CDR3 is CASSLLLTDTQYF. CDR3 DNA: TGCGCCAGCAGCCTGCTTCTAACAGATACGCAGTATTTT.

J is TRBJ2-1 and V is TRBV21-1; the table's D gene call, TRBD2, was not cross checked with the DNA. TRBV21-1 is tagged as a pseudogene. The CDR3 length is 13 residues. The CDR3 DNA follows: TGTGCCAGCAGCAAATGGAGGTACAATGAGCAGTTCTTC. Amino acid sequence: CASSKWRYNEQFF.

This clone was recorded only once. The chain couples TRBV28 to TRBJ2-1; 8 positions match TRBD2. Unmatched junction bases numbered 9, after V lost 2 bases and J lost 9 bases. Germline CDR1 and CDR2: MDHEN and SYDVKM. The CDR3 is 15 amino acids. Here the CDR3 reads CASSLNSGSASEQFF. CDR3 coding DNA: TGTGCCAGCAGTTTAAACAGCGGGAGTGCGAGTGAGCAGTTCTTC. The entire variable domain, with the rest obtained from reference TRBV28 and TRBJ2-1, is as follows: DVKVTQSSRYLVKRTGEKVFLECVQDMDHENMFWYRQDPGLGLRLIYFSYDVKMKEKGDIPEGYSVSREKKERFSLILESASTNQTSMYLCASSLNSGSASEQFFGPGTRLTVL.

This clone appeared once. The J gene is TRBJ1-1, the V gene TRBV19; D is unclear. The V gene's germline CDR1 is LNHDA and CDR2 SQIVND (reference sequence). The CDR3 is made up of 12 amino acids. V shed 4 bases and J shed 4 bases, with 7 bases lying between them. This CDR3 is CASSTRFTEAFF. Written as DNA, the CDR3 is TGTGCCAGTAGTACCAGGTTCACTGAAGCTTTCTTT.

The chain is built from TRBV29-1 and TRBJ2-5, with 7 bases aligning to TRBD2. Germline trimming cut 5 bases from V and 2 bases from J; bases unmatched to any gene: 8. The CDR3 is made up of 14 amino acids. In germline, CDR1 is SQVTM, CDR2 ANQGSEA. Here the CDR3 DNA reads TGCAGCGTTCCGTCTAGCGGAGTGCAAGAGACCCAGTACTTC. Encoded protein: CSVPSSGVQETQYF.

This chain connects TRBV2 to TRBJ2-1, with 8 positions matching TRBD1. CDR3 length: 15 residues. With V trimmed by 6 bases and J by 3 bases, 7 bases remained unmatched. Germline V gene sequence: CDR1 SNHLY, CDR2 FYNNEI. The CDR3 sequence is CASRADRGVYNEQFF. The CDR3 DNA is TGTGCCAGCAGGGCCGACAGGGGAGTCTACAATGAGCAGTTCTTC.

The chain couples TRBV6-7 to TRBJ1-2; D is undetermined. TRBV6-7 belongs to the ORF category, with a function that is uncertain. CDR3 length equals 14 residues. V was trimmed by 2 bases and J by 3 bases, leaving 10 bases between them. CDR3 DNA: TGTGCCAGCAGTTACGGGGAGTCACACTATGGCTACACCTTC. Translating it yields CASSYGESHYGYTF.

As DNA, the CDR3 is TGTGCCAGCAGTTTAGGGCGACAGGCGATTAATGAAAAACTGTTTTTT. This translates into CASSLGRQAINEKLFF. The rearrangement uses TRBV28 and TRBJ1-4; D is possibly TRBD1 (6 bases). The V end was cut by 2 bases, the J end by 4 bases, with 14 bases between. The length of the CDR3 is 16 residues. Germline V gene data show CDR1 as MDHEN and CDR2 as SYDVKM.

The chain employs TRBV5-1 and TRBJ2-2; 12 bases agree with TRBD2. Unmatched junction bases numbered 11, after V lost 4 bases and J lost 1 base. The CDR3 sequence is 19 residues long. The V gene's germline CDR1 is SGHRS and CDR2 YFSETQ. The CDR3 here is CASSGAPSGRGLNTGELFF. CDR3 coding DNA: TGCGCCAGCAGCGGGGCCCCTAGCGGGAGGGGATTGAACACCGGGGAGCTGTTTTTT.

The genes are TRBV9 and TRBJ1-1, with no clear D. CDR3 length equals 14 residues. The V end lost 0 bases, the J end lost 0 bases, and 6 bases lay between the germline ends. Germline-derived CDR1 and CDR2 are SGDLS and YYNGEE. The CDR3 protein is CASSVGEVNTEAFF. The CDR3 DNA reads as TGTGCCAGCAGCGTAGGAGAAGTGAACACTGAAGCTTTCTTT.

This clone was recorded once. The chain employs TRBV27 and TRBJ2-7; a weak D match, TRBD2 (6 bases). Germline CDR1 reads MNHEY; CDR2 reads SMNVEV (reference sequence). Between the trimmed V and J ends, which lost 5 bases and 0 bases, there was a span of 14 bases. The CDR3 contains 15 residues. CDR3 in DNA: TGTGCCAGCAGTGAACTAGCTTTGAGCTCCTACGAGCAGTACTTC. Protein sequence: CASSELALSSYEQYF.

The CDR3 sequence is CASSEGEGGYGYTF. The CDR3 bases are TGTGCCAGCAGTGAAGGGGAGGGAGGGTATGGCTACACCTTC. The chain carries TRBV6-1 and TRBJ1-2; no clear D gene. CDR3 length: 14 residues. The germline CDR1 and CDR2 sequences are MNHNS and SASEGT. The ends were cut back, 1 base at V and 5 bases at J, with 11 bases in the middle.

The rearrangement links TRBV6-6 to TRBJ1-5; D might be TRBD1 (6 bases). This CDR3 is built from 13 residues. CDR1 MNHNY and CDR2 SVGAGI come from the germline V gene (reference sequence). The V and J ends lost 4 bases and 7 bases respectively, with 11 bases between them. The CDR3 DNA sequence: TGTGCCAGCAGTTTCCGGGACACACAGCCCCAGCATTTT. The encoded protein is CASSFRDTQPQHF.

This clone was seen once. The J gene is TRBJ2-3, the V gene TRBV7-9, with TRBD1 identical over 8 bases. CDR3 size: 17 residues. Germline V CDR1 and CDR2: SEHNR, FQNEAQ (reference sequence). V gave up 5 bases and J gave up 6 bases; unmatched junction bases: 16. The DNA for the CDR3 is TGTGCCAGCAGCATCAGCGGCCTGGACAGGGAAGCGGATACGCAGTATTTT. Its translation is CASSISGLDREADTQYF.

The J gene is TRBJ1-4, the V gene TRBV28, with D maybe TRBD1 (5 bases). The CDR3 is 14 residues long. Trimming took off 2 bases at V and 4 bases at J, with 8 bases between the two ends. CDR1 MDHEN and CDR2 SYDVKM come from the germline V gene. The CDR3 DNA follows: TGTGCCAGCAGTTTAGGACACCGTAATGAAAAACTGTTTTTT. It is translated as CASSLGHRNEKLFF.

The chain uses TRBV5-1 and TRBJ2-1; TRBD2 aligns across 9 bases. The CDR3 covers 16 residues. V dropped 2 bases and J dropped 7; count of bases not matched to a gene: 10. Germline CDR1 reads SGHRS; CDR2 reads YFSETQ. CDR3: CASSFGGSGRSNEQFF. CDR3 in DNA: TGCGCCAGCAGCTTTGGGGGGAGCGGGAGGTCGAATGAGCAGTTCTTC.

The chain links TRBV7-6 to TRBJ2-3; 13 bases agree with TRBD2. Germline V lookup: CDR1 SGHVS, CDR2 FNYEAQ. With V trimmed by 5 bases and J by 4 bases, 6 bases remained unmatched. The CDR3 is 16 amino acids. The CDR3 region is CASSPTLAGGADTQYF. The CDR3 DNA follows: TGTGCCAGCAGCCCAACACTAGCGGGAGGGGCAGATACGCAGTATTTT.

CDR3 in amino acids: CASKRDRNQPQHF. DNA for the CDR3: TGTGCCAGCAAACGGGACAGAAATCAGCCCCAGCATTTT. The chain uses TRBV27 and TRBJ1-5; TRBD1 matches 7 bases. V lost 7 bases to trimming and J lost 4 bases; unmatched junction nucleotides: 4. In germline, CDR1 is MNHEY, CDR2 SMNVEV (reference sequence). There are 13 residues in the CDR3.

The CDR3 DNA reads TGTGCCAGCATGGGGACAGGGGGCAATCAGCCCCAGCATTTT. Protein: CASMGTGGNQPQHF. The rearrangement uses TRBV2 and TRBJ1-5, with 10 bases that match TRBD1. Germline assignment: CDR1 SNHLY and CDR2 FYNNEI. The trim removed 7 bases at V and 2 bases at J, leaving 2 bases unmatched. The CDR3 length is 14 residues.

The gene calls are TRBV5-1 and TRBJ2-2; TRBD2 matches 8 bases. Trimming took 1 base from V and 3 from J; bases not matched to a gene: 2. The CDR3 spans 15 residues. Germline lookup yields CDR1 SGHRS and CDR2 YFSETQ. The chain's CDR3 is CASSLTAGDTGELFF. The CDR3 DNA sequence: TGCGCCAGCAGCTTGACAGCGGGAGACACCGGGGAGCTGTTTTTT.

This clone occurred a few times. J is TRBJ1-5 and V is TRBV28; 11 nucleotides line up with TRBD1. The junction had 9 bases not matched to a gene; V was cut back by 8 bases and J by 9 bases. The CDR3 covers 14 residues. Germline CDR1 is MDHEN and CDR2 is SYDVKM. This CDR3 is CASWDRGSVSPQHF. CDR3 sequence (DNA): TGTGCCAGCTGGGACAGGGGGTCGGTCTCGCCCCAGCATTTT.

The chain employs TRBV5-6 and TRBJ2-7, with 9 bases matching TRBD2. The CDR3 covers 16 residues. Germline CDR1 and CDR2: SGHDT and YYEEEE. Trimming cost V 0 bases and J 4 bases; bases outside gene matches: 8. The CDR3 region is CASSLGSGRGGYEQYF. The CDR3 bases are TGTGCCAGCAGCTTGGGTAGCGGGAGAGGGGGTTACGAGCAGTACTTC.

In DNA form, the CDR3 reads TGTGCCAGCACCTCTTGGGGACAGGGAACGGGCGAGCAGTACTTC. The encoded protein is CASTSWGQGTGEQYF. This chain uses TRBV7-9 with TRBJ2-7; TRBD1 matches 9 bases. The CDR3 extends over 15 amino acids. Trimming cost V 7 bases and J 6 bases; bases outside gene matches: 13. The germline V gene has CDR1 SEHNR and CDR2 FQNEAQ (reference sequence).

The chain recombines TRBV9 with TRBJ1-5; TRBD1 is a possible D gene (5 bases). CDR1 and CDR2 (germline): SGDLS, YYNGEE. Trimming removed 3 bases from V and 1 base from J, with 17 bases in between. The CDR3 sequence is 17 residues long. The CDR3 here is CASSAGGGMDSNQPQHF. CDR3 DNA: TGTGCCAGCAGCGCCGGGGGGGGTATGGACAGCAATCAGCCCCAGCATTTT.

The CDR3 spells CSVEGEVDIQYF. As DNA, the CDR3 is TGCAGCGTTGAAGGCGAGGTGGACATTCAGTACTTC. The V gene is TRBV29-1, the J gene TRBJ2-4, with D unresolved. CDR1 and CDR2 from the germline V gene are SQVTM and ANQGSEA. CDR3 length: 12 amino acids. V gave up 1 base and J gave up 8 bases, with 9 bases separating them.

The chain carries TRBV6-6 and TRBJ2-5; 8 bases line up with TRBD1. V was pared by 6 bases and J by 3 bases, with 12 bases of the junction left unmatched. CDR3 length: 16 amino acids. Germline CDR1 and CDR2: MNHNY and SVGAGI (reference sequence). CDR3 bases: TGTGCCAGCAGCCGCCCCCTGACAGGGGTAGAAGAGACCCAGTACTTC. Its translation is CASSRPLTGVEETQYF.